This T cell receptor beta chain derives from a study of response to subunit inactivated influenza vaccine. General study results and limits: Researchers suggested that each seasonal influenza vaccination recruits few new T cells.

From germline, CDR1 is LGHDT and CDR2 YNNKEL (reference sequence). V gave up 1 base and J gave up 0 bases, with 10 bases separating them. The CDR3 is made up of 16 amino acids. The table lists this clonotype with a few counts. The antigen is unknown. TCRdb independently ran MiXCR on the RT-PCR reads; one entry per CDR3 protein. The sample holds 530,000 or so distinct CDR3 sequences, roughly 27% seen once. The source was CD4+ T cells sorted from PBMCs, collected around 5 days after vaccination. This TCR came from a man aged 50 to 60 who received an inactivated influenza vaccine. The chain links TRBV3-1 to TRBJ2-1, with a tentative D call TRBD2 (5 bases). The CDR3 here is CASSQGSAASYNEQFF. The CDR3 region has the DNA TGTGCCAGCAGCCAAGGATCAGCGGCCTCCTACAATGAGCAGTTCTTC.